This record looks at one TCR beta chain sequence and its context. Its antigen is currently unknown. Sequenced by immunoSEQ multiplex PCR; TCRdb stores in-frame clones only, minus some. The profile shows about 240,000 clones, 80% to 85% of them singletons. Unstimulated regulatory T cells (CD4+CD25+CD127-), CD4+CD25- non-regulatory cells, CD4 and CD8 cells were FACS-sorted from thawed PBMCs. The sample comes from a study of Tregs in tolerant kidney transplant recipients. Overall study results and limits: This study did not directly address biological reproducibility. Expanding Tregs on activated donor B cells appeared to best identify donor-specific TCRbeta clones. Few patients were studied, so findings need validation in larger groups.

In germline, CDR1 is SQVTM, CDR2 ANQGSEA. Deletions cut 5 bases from V and 3 bases from J, with 10 bases between. The CDR3 sequence is 12 residues long. The sample consisted of CD4+ T cells from blood. The rearrangement joins TRBV29-1 to TRBJ1-2; D ambiguous. The origin of this receptor is a human donor in good health. DNA for the CDR3: TGCAGCGTTTGGGGTAGGGACTATGGCTACACCTTC. This sequence encodes CSVWGRDYGYTF.